The 23 T cell receptor beta chains in this list originate from one sample, sequenced in a study of T cells in Graves' hyperthyroidism and ophthalmopathy. RNA transcripts were the template for amplifying TCR beta CDR3 regions. The HTBI primer set drove a first-round RT-PCR of the TCR CDR3. From the multiplex PCR reads, TCRdb called clonotypes with MiXCR, one entry per CDR3 protein. The sample consists of about 610,000 distinct CDR3 sequences, just over 45% of them appearing once. Sequencing was carried out using peripheral blood or thyroid tissue (not recorded which). The receptors stem from a young woman with Graves' hyperthyroidism.

The rearrangement joins TRBV15 to TRBJ1-2; a possible D gene is TRBD1 (6 bases). Trimming cost V 1 base and J 2 bases, with 20 bases left between them. Germline CDR1 reads LNHNV; CDR2 reads YYDKDF (reference sequence). This CDR3 is 18 amino acids long. This CDR3 is CATSRVSVRGLVNYGYTF. The CDR3 DNA sequence: TGTGCCACCAGCAGAGTATCGGTCAGGGGATTGGTAAACTATGGCTACACCTTC.

V is TRBV5-1 and J is TRBJ2-1, with D possibly being TRBD2 (5 bases). V was trimmed by 3 bases and J by 0 bases, leaving 10 bases between them. CDR3 length: 15 amino acids. CDR1 and CDR2 from the germline V gene are SGHRS and YFSETQ. The CDR3 region is CASSSGISSYNEQFF. CDR3 in DNA: TGCGCCAGCAGCTCCGGGATAAGCTCCTACAATGAGCAGTTCTTC.

J is TRBJ2-1 and V is TRBV7-9; the D gene is possibly TRBD2 (6 bases). CDR1 is SEHNR and CDR2 is FQNEAQ in the germline V gene (reference sequence). This CDR3 has 16 amino acids. Between the trimmed V and J ends, which lost 6 bases and 1 base, there was a span of 16 bases. The CDR3, as DNA: TGTGCCAGCAGAGGAGGAGGGCCGGGGTCCTACAATGAGCAGTTCTTC. The encoded protein is CASRGGGPGSYNEQFF.

This clonotype appeared a few times. This chain connects TRBV29-1 to TRBJ1-1; D unresolved. This CDR3 region has 12 residues. The V end lost 3 bases, the J end lost 3 bases, and 8 bases lay between the germline ends. Germline V lookup: CDR1 SQVTM, CDR2 ANQGSEA. The CDR3 region has the DNA TGCAGCGTTGACGTCCGGGACACTGAAGCTTTCTTT. The encoded protein is CSVDVRDTEAFF.

The chain uses TRBV5-5 and TRBJ2-2, with 8 bases identical to TRBD2. This CDR3 region has 15 residues. J was trimmed by 3 bases and V by 0 bases; bases with no gene match: 1. In germline, CDR1 is SGHKS, CDR2 YYEKEE (reference sequence). The CDR3 nucleotides are TGTGCCAGCAGCTTGGGGCGGGAGGACACCGGGGAGCTGTTTTTT. It encodes CASSLGREDTGELFF. The full variable domain, with the rest looked up from reference TRBV5-5 and TRBJ2-2, is DAGVTQSPTHLIKTRGQQVTLRCSPISGHKSVSWYQQVLGQGPQFIFQYYEKEERGRGNFPDRFSARQFPNYSSELNVNALLLGDSALYLCASSLGREDTGELFFGEGSRLTVL.

In regard to this clonotype: A much larger clone sits a single nucleotide away, making a read error possible. The chain carries TRBV7-2 and TRBJ1-6; D unclear. Germline assignment: CDR1 SGHTA and CDR2 FQGNSA. The CDR3 covers 15 residues. DNA of the CDR3: TGTGCCAGCAGCCCGACGACCAAGAATAATTCACCCCACCACTTT. The encoded protein is CASSPTTKNNSPHHF.

The CDR3 bases are TGTGCCATCAGTGATCCGGACAGGCCCGCACCTTACAGGCAAGGTCAGCCCCAGCATTTT. Its translation is CAISDPDRPAPYRQGQPQHF. The rearrangement uses TRBV10-3 and TRBJ1-5; TRBD1 agrees at 7 bases. Germline-derived CDR1 and CDR2 are ENHRY and SYGVKD. CDR3 length: 20 amino acids. V lost 3 bases, J lost 6 bases, and 23 bases stayed unmatched.

At least ten counts were recorded for this clonotype. In DNA form, the CDR3 reads TGTGCCAGCAGCTTAGTTTCGAGTAACTATGGCTACACCTTC. Amino acids: CASSLVSSNYGYTF. The V and J genes are TRBV7-2 and TRBJ1-2, with D hard to call. Between the trimmed V and J ends, which lost 1 base and 1 base, there was a span of 7 bases. Germline V CDR1 and CDR2: SGHTA, FQGNSA. The CDR3 has 14 residues.

For the CDR3, the DNA is TGTGCCAGCACCCCGAGGGGACAGGGCCAGCATTTT. Translation: CASTPRGQGQHF. The chain uses TRBV2 and TRBJ1-5; TRBD1 matches at 9 bases. Germline V lookup: CDR1 SNHLY, CDR2 FYNNEI. The CDR3 runs 12 residues. Trimming removed 7 bases from V and 12 bases from J; junction bases left unmatched: 7.

This clonotype was recorded at least ten times. An end of the junction does not agree with germline; a read error may underlie this. V usage is TRBV2 and J usage is TRBJ2-7; 9 bases line up with TRBD2. Germline V lookup: CDR1 SNHLY, CDR2 FYNNEI. This CDR3 contains 11 residues. In DNA form, the CDR3 reads TGTGCCAGCAGTGTGGGGAGCGGGAGGCGTTTC. Translating gives CASSVGSGRRF.

This clonotype was seen more than once but under ten times. The V call is TRBV27, the J call TRBJ1-1; 8 bases fit TRBD1. J lost 6 bases, V lost 5 bases, and 14 bases had no gene match. The CDR3 has 16 residues. From germline, CDR1 is MNHEY and CDR2 SMNVEV (reference sequence). In DNA, the CDR3 is TGTGCCAGCAGTATAAACGGACAGGGAGGAGTGTCTGAAGCTTTCTTT. Its translation: CASSINGQGGVSEAFF.

This clonotype has a handful of counts. The V gene is TRBV29-1, the J gene TRBJ2-3; 8 nucleotides align to TRBD1. Germline lookup yields CDR1 SQVTM and CDR2 ANQGSEA. The V gene end was trimmed by 7 bases and the J gene end by 4 bases; junction bases not matched to a gene: 4. The CDR3 runs to 12 residues. The CDR3 here is CSAGTGADTQYF. Here the CDR3 DNA reads TGCAGCGCAGGGACAGGAGCAGATACGCAGTATTTT.

As to this clonotype: An end of the junction does not agree with germline; a read error may underlie this. J is TRBJ1-5 and V is TRBV7-3; D remains ambiguous. CDR1 is SGHTA and CDR2 is FQGTGA in the germline V gene. The CDR3 runs to 15 residues. This CDR3 reads CASSPGGPSNQLQHF. Here the CDR3 DNA reads TGTGCCAGCAGCCCCGGCGGACCTAGCAATCAGCTCCAGCATTTT.

This clonotype showed up many times. The CDR3 coding sequence is TGTGCCACCAGCAGATCGGTAGAACAAGAGACCCAGTACTTC. Its protein is CATSRSVEQETQYF. The rearrangement links TRBV15 to TRBJ2-5; the D is unclear. CDR3 length equals 14 residues. V lost 2 bases and J 2 bases, leaving 9 bases between the germline ends. Germline loops: CDR1 LNHNV, CDR2 YYDKDF (reference sequence).

The V call is TRBV7-8, the J call TRBJ1-4; a possible D gene is TRBD1 (5 bases). Trimming stripped 5 bases from V and 5 bases from J, with 18 bases between. Germline values: CDR1 SGHVS, CDR2 FQNEAQ. This CDR3 spans 16 amino acids. The CDR3 nucleotides are TGTGCCAGCAGCCTGGGGACTAGTAGAGGCAATGAAAAACTGTTTTTT. It codes for CASSLGTSRGNEKLFF.

This clonotype was counted ten times or more. The CDR3 region has the DNA TGTGCCAGCAGTGCCGTAGGGAGGAGAGGCTACACCTTC. The encoded protein is CASSAVGRRGYTF. This chain uses TRBV25-1 with TRBJ1-2; D unresolved. The CDR3 is made up of 13 amino acids. The V gene's germline CDR1 is MGHDK and CDR2 SYGVNS. Trimming stripped 4 bases from V and 8 bases from J, with 14 bases between.

A word on this clonotype: One junction end does not reproduce the germline sequence, and a read error may be involved. The chain recombines TRBV11-2 with TRBJ1-6; D gene unclear. Germline values: CDR1 SGHAT, CDR2 FQNNGV. There are 15 residues in the CDR3. The CDR3 is CVSSLDKWGNSPLHF. CDR3 coding DNA: TGTGTCAGCAGCTTAGACAAATGGGGTAATTCACCCCTCCACTTT.

This clonotype was seen more than once but under ten times. The genes are TRBV3-1 and TRBJ1-2; weak D call: TRBD1 (5 bases). Per the germline V gene, CDR1 is LGHDT and CDR2 is YNNKEL (reference sequence). The CDR3 has 16 residues. Between the trimmed V and J ends, which lost 1 base and 0 bases, there was a span of 12 bases. CDR3 sequence: CASSQVWDGTNYGYTF. In DNA form, the CDR3 reads TGTGCCAGCAGCCAAGTCTGGGACGGGACTAACTATGGCTACACCTTC.

This clonotype has a count of ten or more. The rearrangement links TRBV12-3 or TRBV12-4 to TRBJ2-7; TRBD1 is a possible D gene (5 bases). The CDR3 spans 14 residues. V lost 8 bases to trimming and J lost 1 base, with 15 bases between them. The CDR3 protein is CASVTDSTSYEQYF. CDR3 nucleotides: TGTGCCAGCGTTACAGACAGTACATCCTACGAGCAGTACTTC.

The rearrangement joins TRBV3-1 to TRBJ2-7; D possibly corresponds to TRBD2 (6 bases). The end of the DNA is better explained by TRBJ2-1, so the J call may be wrong. CDR1 is LGHDT and CDR2 is YNNKEL in the germline V gene (reference sequence). This CDR3 region has 15 residues. CDR3 protein: CASSQEVAAYNEQFF. CDR3 bases: TGTGCCAGCAGCCAAGAGGTAGCGGCCTACAATGAGCAGTTCTTC.

This clonotype was counted many times. V gene TRBV29-1 combines with J gene TRBJ2-6; D could derive from TRBD1 or TRBD2 (5 bases each). V lost 6 bases to trimming and J lost 4 bases, with 10 bases between them. The germline V gene has CDR1 SQVTM and CDR2 ANQGSEA. The CDR3 covers 13 residues. CDR3 protein: CSVGRGGANVLTF. The CDR3 bases are TGCAGCGTGGGGCGAGGGGGGGCCAACGTCCTGACTTTC.

This clonotype has at least ten counts. V is TRBV5-4 and J is TRBJ1-6; D is possibly TRBD1 (5 bases). This CDR3 contains 14 residues. V was trimmed by 4 bases and J by 10 bases, leaving 15 bases between them. The V gene's germline CDR1 is SGHNT and CDR2 YYREEE (reference sequence). The CDR3 is CASSPDTQSSPLHF. In DNA form, the CDR3 reads TGTGCCAGCAGCCCGGACACCCAGAGCTCACCCCTCCACTTT.

Only a few counts were recorded for this clonotype. The V gene is TRBV7-2, the J gene TRBJ2-5; possibly TRBD1 or TRBD2 for D (5 bases each). V was pared by 5 bases and J by 2 bases, with 18 bases between. The CDR3 extends over 16 amino acids. Looked up from germline, CDR1 is SGHTA and CDR2 is FQGNSA. The CDR3 loop is CASSQGTAPIQETQYF. The CDR3 nucleotides are TGTGCCAGCAGCCAAGGGACGGCACCTATACAAGAGACCCAGTACTTC.